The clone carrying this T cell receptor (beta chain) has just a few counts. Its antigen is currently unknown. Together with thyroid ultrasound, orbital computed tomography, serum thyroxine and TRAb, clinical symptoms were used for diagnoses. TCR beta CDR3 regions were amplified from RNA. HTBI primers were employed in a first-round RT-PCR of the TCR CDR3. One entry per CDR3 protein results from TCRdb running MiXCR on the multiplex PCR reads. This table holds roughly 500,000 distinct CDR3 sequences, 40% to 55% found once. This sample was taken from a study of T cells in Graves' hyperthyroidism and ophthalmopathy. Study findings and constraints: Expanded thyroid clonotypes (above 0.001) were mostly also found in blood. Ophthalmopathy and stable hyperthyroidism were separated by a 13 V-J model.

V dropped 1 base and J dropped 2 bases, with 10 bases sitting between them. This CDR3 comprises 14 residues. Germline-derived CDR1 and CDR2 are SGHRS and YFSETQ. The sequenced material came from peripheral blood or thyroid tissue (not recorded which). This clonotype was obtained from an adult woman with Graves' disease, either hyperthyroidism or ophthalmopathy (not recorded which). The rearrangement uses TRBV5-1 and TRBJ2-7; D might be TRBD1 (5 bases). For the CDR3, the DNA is TGCGCCAGCAGCTTGTTCTTAGGGGCCTACGAGCAGTACTTC. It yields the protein CASSLFLGAYEQYF.